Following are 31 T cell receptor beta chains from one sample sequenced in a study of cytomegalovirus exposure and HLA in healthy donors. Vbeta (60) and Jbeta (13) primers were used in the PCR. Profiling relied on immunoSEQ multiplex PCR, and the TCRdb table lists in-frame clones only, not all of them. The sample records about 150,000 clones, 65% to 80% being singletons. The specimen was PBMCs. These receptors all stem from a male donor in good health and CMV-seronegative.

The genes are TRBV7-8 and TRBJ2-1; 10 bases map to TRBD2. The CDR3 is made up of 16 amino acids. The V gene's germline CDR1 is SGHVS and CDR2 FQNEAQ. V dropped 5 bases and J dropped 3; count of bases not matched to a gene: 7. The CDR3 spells CASSPSSSGGYNEQFF. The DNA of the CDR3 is TGTGCCAGCAGCCCTAGTTCTAGCGGGGGCTACAATGAGCAGTTCTTC.

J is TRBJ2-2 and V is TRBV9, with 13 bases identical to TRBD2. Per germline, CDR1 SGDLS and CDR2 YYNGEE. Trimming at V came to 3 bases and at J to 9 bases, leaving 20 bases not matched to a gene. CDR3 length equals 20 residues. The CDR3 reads CASSAGGTSGIGPLLRELFF. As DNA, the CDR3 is TGTGCCAGCAGCGCAGGTGGGACTAGCGGGATTGGACCCCTCCTACGGGAGCTGTTTTTT.

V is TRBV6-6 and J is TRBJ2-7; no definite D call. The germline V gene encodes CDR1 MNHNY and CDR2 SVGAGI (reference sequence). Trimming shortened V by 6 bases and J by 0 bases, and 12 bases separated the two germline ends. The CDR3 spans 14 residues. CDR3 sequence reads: CASRPTTGSYEQYF. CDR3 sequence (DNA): TGTGCCAGCAGACCGACGACGGGCTCCTACGAGCAGTACTTC.

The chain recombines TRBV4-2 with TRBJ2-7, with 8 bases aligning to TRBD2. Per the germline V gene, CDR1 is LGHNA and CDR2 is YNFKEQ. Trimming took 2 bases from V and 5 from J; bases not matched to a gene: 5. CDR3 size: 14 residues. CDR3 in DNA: TGTGCCAGCAGCCAATGGAGCGGGAGAAACGAGCAGTACTTC. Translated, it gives CASSQWSGRNEQYF.

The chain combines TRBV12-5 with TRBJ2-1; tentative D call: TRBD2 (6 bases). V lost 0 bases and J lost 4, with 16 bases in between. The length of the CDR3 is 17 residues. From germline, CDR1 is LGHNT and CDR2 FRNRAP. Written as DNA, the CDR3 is TGTGCTAGTGGTTTGGTACTAGCAGGCGCTAGATACAATGAGCAGTTCTTC. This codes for CASGLVLAGARYNEQFF.

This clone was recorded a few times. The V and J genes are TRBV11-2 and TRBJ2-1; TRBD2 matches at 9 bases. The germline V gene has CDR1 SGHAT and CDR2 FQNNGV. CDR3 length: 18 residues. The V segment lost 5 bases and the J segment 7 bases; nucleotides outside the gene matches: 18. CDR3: CASSRIMGYGTSLNEQFF. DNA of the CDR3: TGTGCCAGCAGCCGAATTATGGGTTACGGGACTAGCTTGAATGAGCAGTTCTTC.

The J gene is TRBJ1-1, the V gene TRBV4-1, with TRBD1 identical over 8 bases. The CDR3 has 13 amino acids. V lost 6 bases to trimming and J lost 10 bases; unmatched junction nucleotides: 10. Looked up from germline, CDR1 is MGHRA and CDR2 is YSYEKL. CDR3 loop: CASRRTGSSVAFF. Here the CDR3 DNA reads TGCGCCAGCAGACGGACAGGGTCCTCCGTAGCTTTCTTT.

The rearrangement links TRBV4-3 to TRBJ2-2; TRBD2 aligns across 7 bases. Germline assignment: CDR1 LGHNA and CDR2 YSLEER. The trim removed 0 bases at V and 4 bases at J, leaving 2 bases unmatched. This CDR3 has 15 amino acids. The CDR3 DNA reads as TGCGCCAGCAGCCAAGATTGGGGGGGCACCGGGGAGCTGTTTTTT. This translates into CASSQDWGGTGELFF.

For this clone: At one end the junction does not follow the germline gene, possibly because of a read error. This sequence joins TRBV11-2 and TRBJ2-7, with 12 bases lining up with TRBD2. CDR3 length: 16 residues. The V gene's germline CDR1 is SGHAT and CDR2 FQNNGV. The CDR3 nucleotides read TGTGCCAGCAGCCCAGTCTGGGGACTAGCGGGCCCTTGGTTAAACTTC. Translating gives CASSPVWGLAGPWLNF.

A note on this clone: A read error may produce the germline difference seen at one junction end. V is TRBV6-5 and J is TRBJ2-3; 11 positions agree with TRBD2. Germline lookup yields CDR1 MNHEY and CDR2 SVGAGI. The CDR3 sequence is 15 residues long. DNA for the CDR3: TGTGCCGGCAGACGACTAGCGGGGTCCACAGATACGCAGTATTTT. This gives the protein CAGRRLAGSTDTQYF.

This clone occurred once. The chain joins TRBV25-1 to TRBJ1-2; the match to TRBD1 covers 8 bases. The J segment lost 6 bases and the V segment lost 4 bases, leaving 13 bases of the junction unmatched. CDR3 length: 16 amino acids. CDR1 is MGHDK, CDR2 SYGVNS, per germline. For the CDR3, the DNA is TGTGCCAGCAGTGCCTGGACAGGGAAGGGATTTGATGGCTACACCTTC. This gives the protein CASSAWTGKGFDGYTF.

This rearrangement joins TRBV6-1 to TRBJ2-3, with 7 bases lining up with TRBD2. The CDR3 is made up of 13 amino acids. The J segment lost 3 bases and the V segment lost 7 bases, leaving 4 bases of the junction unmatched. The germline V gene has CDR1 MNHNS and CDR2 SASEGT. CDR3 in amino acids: CASMAGVTDTQYF. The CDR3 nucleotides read TGTGCCAGCATGGCGGGAGTGACAGATACGCAGTATTTT.

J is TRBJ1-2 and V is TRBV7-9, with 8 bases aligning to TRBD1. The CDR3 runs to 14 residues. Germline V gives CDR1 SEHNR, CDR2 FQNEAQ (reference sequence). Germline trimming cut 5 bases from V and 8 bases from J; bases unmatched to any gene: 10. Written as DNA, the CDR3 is TGTGCCAGCAGCCCCTCGGACAGGGTGGACGGCTACACCTTC. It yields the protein CASSPSDRVDGYTF. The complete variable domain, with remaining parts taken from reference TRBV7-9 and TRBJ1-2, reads DTGVSQNPRHKITKRGQNVTFRCDPISEHNRLYWYRQTLGQGPEFLTYFQNEAQLEKSRLLSDRFSAERPKGSFSTLEIQRTEQGDSAMYLCASSPSDRVDGYTFGSGTRLTVV.

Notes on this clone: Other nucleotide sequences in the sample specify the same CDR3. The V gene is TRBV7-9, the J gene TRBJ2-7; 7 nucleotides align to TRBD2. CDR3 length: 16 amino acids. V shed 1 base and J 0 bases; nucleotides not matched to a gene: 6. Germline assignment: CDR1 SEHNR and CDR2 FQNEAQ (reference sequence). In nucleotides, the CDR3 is TGTGCCAGCAGCTTAGTTCCTAGCGGATACTCCTACGAGCAGTACTTC. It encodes CASSLVPSGYSYEQYF.

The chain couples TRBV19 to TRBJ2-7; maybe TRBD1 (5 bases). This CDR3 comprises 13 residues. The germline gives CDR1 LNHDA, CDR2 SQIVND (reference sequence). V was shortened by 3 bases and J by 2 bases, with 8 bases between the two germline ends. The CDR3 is CASSISRAYEQYF. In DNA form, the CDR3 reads TGTGCCAGTAGTATCTCCAGGGCCTACGAGCAGTACTTC.

The CDR3 DNA follows: TGTGCCAGCAGCGCCAGACTAGCGGGGACCACAGATACGCAGTATTTT. It specifies CASSARLAGTTDTQYF. The chain has TRBV9 and TRBJ2-3; 11 bases are shared with TRBD2. Germline V gene data show CDR1 as SGDLS and CDR2 as YYNGEE. V lost 3 bases and J lost 2; bases outside the gene matches: 5. The CDR3 is made up of 16 amino acids.

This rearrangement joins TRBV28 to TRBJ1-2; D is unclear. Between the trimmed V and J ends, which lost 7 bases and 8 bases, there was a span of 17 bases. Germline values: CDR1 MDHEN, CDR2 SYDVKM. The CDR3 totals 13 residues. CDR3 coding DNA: TGTGCCAGCATTAGTTACGGGGATGGCGGCTACACCTTC. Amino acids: CASISYGDGGYTF.

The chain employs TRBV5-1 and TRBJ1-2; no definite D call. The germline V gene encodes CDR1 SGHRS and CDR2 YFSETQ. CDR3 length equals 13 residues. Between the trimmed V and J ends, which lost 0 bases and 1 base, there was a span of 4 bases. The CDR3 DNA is TGCGCCAGCAGCTTGGTCAGTAACTATGGCTACACCTTC. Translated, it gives CASSLVSNYGYTF.

CDR3 protein: CASSLLWTSGGESSYEQYF. CDR3 DNA sequence: TGCGCCAGCAGCCTACTCTGGACTAGCGGGGGGGAGAGCTCCTACGAGCAGTACTTC. V and J are TRBV4-3 and TRBJ2-7; 15 positions match TRBD2. The V and J ends lost 4 bases and 0 bases, in that order; junction bases with no gene match: 10. CDR1 and CDR2 from the germline V gene are LGHNA and YSLEER. This CDR3 contains 19 residues.

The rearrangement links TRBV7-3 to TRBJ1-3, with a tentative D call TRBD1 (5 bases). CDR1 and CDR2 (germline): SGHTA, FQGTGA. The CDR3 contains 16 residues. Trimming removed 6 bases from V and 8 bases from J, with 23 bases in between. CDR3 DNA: TGTGCCAGCAGTCAAAGGGGAGGAGGACCGCGGGACACCATATATTTT. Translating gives CASSQRGGGPRDTIYF.

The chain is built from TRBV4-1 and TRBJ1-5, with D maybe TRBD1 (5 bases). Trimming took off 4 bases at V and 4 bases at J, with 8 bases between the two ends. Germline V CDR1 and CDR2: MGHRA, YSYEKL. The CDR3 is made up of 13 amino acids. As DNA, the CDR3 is TGCGCCAGCAGCCCCAGGGCTAATCAGCCCCAGCATTTT. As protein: CASSPRANQPQHF.

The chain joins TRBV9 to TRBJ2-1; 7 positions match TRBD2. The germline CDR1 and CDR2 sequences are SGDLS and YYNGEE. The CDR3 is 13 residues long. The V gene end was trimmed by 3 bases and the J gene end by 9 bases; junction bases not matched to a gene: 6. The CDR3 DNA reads TGTGCCAGCAGCGCCTTAACGGGGGGTGAGCAGTTCTTC. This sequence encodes CASSALTGGEQFF.

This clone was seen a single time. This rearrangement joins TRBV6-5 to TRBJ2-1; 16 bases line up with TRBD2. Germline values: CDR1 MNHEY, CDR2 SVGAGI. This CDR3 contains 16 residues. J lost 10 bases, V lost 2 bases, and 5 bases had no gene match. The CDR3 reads CASSYGTSGGAREQFF. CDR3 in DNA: TGTGCCAGCAGTTACGGGACTAGCGGGGGGGCAAGAGAGCAGTTCTTC.

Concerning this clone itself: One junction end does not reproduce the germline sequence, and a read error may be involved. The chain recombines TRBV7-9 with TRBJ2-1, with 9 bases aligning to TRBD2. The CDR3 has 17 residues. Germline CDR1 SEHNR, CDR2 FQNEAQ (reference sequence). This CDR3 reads CSSRPGVGSGRLVEQFF. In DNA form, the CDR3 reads TGTTCCAGCAGGCCAGGGGTGGGTAGCGGGAGACTGGTTGAGCAGTTCTTC.

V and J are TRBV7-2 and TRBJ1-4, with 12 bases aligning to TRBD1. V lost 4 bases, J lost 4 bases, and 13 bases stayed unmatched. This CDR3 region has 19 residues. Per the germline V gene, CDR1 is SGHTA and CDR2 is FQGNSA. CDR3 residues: CASSSQRSGTGGLNEKLFF. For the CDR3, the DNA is TGTGCCAGCAGCTCCCAGAGGTCGGGGACAGGGGGCCTTAATGAAAAACTGTTTTTT. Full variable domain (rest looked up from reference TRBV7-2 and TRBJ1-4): GAGVSQSPSNKVTEKGKDVELRCDPISGHTALYWYRQSLGQGLEFLIYFQGNSAPDKSGLPSDRFSAERTGGSVSTLTIQRTQQEDSAVYLCASSSQRSGTGGLNEKLFFGSGTQLSVL.

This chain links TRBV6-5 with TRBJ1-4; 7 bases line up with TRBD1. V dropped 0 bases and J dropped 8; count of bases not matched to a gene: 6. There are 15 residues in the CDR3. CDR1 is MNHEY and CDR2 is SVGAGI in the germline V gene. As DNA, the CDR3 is TGTGCCAGCAGTTACTCGACAGGGTTAGGGGAAAAACTGTTTTTT. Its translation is CASSYSTGLGEKLFF.

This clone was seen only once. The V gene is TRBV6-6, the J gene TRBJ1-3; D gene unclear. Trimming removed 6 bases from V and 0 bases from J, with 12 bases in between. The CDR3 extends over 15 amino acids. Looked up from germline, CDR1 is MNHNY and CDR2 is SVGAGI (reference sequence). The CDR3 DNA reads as TGTGCCAGCAGCCCAGCGTCAACCTCTGGAAACACCATATATTTT. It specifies CASSPASTSGNTIYF.

The CDR3 DNA sequence: TGTGCCAGCAGCGTAGCTGGGGCCCCTGGGGCCAACGTCCTGACTTTC. The encoded protein is CASSVAGAPGANVLTF. The chain employs TRBV9 and TRBJ2-6, with a tentative D call TRBD1 (5 bases). Trimming left V 0 bases short and J 2 bases short, with 9 bases between. Germline-derived CDR1 and CDR2 are SGDLS and YYNGEE. The CDR3 loop spans 16 amino acids. Supplemented by reference TRBV9 and TRBJ2-6, the full variable domain reads DSGVTQTPKHLITATGQRVTLRCSPRSGDLSVYWYQQSLDQGLQFLIQYYNGEERAKGNILERFSAQQFPDLHSELNLSSLELGDSALYFCASSVAGAPGANVLTFGAGSRLTVL.

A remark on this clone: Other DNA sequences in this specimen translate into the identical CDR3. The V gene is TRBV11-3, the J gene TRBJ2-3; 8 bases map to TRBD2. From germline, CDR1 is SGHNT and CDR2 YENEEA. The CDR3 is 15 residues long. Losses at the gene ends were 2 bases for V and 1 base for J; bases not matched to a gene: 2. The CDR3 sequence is CASSLRAGGTDTQYF. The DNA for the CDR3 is TGTGCCAGCAGCTTACGAGCGGGGGGCACAGATACGCAGTATTTT.

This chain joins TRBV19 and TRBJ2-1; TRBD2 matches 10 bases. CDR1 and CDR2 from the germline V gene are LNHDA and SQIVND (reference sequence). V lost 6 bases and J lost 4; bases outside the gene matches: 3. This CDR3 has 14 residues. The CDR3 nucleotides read TGTGCCAGTAGGAAGCGGGAGGGATACAATGAGCAGTTCTTC. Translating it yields CASRKREGYNEQFF.

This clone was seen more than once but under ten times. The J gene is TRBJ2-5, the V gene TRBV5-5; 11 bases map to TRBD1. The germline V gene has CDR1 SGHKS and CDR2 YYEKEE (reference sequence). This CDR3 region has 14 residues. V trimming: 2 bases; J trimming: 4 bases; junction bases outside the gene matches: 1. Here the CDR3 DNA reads TGTGCCAGCAGCTTTGGACAGGGGGCAGAGACCCAGTACTTC. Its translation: CASSFGQGAETQYF.